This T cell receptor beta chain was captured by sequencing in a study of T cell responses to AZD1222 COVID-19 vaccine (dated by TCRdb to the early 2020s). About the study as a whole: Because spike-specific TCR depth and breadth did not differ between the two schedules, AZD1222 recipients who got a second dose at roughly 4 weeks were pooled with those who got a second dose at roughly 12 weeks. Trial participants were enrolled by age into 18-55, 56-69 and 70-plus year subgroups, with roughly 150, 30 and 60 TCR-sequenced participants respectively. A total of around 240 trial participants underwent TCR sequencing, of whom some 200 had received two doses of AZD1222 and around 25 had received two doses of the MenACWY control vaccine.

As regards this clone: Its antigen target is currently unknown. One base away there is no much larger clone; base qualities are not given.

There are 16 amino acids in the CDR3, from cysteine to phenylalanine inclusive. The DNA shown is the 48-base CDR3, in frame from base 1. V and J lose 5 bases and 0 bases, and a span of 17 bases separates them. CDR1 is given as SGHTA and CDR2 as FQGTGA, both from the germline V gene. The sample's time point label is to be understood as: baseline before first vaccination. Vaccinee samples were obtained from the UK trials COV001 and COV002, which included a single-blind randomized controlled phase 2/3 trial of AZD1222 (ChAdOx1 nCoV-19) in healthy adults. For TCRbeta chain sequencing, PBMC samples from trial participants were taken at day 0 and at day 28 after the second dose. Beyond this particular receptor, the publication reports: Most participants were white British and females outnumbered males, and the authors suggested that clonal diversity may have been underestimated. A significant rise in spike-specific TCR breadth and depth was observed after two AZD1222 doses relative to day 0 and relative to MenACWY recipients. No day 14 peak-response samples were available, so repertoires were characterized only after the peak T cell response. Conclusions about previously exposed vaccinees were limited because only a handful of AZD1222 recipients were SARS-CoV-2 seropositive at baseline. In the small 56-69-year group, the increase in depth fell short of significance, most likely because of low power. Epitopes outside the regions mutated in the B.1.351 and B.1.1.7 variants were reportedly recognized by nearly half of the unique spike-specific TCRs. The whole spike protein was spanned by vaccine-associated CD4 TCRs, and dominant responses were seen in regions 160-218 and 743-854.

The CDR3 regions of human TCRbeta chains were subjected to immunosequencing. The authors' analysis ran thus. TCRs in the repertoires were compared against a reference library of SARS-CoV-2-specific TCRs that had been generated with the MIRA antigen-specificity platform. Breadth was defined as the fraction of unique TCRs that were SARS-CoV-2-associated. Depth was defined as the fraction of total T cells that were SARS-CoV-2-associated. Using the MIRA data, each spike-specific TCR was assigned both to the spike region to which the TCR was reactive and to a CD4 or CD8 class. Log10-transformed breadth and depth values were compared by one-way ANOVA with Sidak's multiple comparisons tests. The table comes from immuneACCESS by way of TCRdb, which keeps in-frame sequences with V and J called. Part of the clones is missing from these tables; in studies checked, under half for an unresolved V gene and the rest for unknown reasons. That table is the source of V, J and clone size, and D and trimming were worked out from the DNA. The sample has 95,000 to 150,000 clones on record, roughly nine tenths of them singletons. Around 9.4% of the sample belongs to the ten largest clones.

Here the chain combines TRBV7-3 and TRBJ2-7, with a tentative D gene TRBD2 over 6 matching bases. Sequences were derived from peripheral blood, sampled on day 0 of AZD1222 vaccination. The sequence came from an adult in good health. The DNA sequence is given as TGTGCCAGCAGCGCAACCGGGACTGTAAGCTCCTACGAGCAGTACTTC. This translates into CASSATGTVSSYEQYF. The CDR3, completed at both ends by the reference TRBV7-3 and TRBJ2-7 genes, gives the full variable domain GAGVSQTPSNKVTEKGKYVELRCDPISGHTALYWYRQSLGQGPEFLIYFQGTGAADDSGLPNDRFFAVRPEGSVSTLKIQRTERGDSAVYLCASSATGTVSSYEQYFGPGTRLTVT.